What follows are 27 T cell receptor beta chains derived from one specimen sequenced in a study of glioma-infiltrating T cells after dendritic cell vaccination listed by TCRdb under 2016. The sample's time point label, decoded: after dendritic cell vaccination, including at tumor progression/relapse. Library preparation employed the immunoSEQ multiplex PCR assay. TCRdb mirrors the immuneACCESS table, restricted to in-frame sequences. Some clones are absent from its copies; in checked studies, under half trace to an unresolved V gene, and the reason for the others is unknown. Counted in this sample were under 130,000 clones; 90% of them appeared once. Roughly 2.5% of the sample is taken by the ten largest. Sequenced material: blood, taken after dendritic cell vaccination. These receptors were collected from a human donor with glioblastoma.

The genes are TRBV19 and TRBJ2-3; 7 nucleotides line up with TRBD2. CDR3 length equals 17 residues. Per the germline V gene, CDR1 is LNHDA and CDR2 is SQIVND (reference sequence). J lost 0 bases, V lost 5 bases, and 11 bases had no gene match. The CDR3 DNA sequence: TGTGCCAGTAGTCCCCGAGCGGGCGGGGGTAGCACAGATACGCAGTATTTT. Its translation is CASSPRAGGGSTDTQYF.

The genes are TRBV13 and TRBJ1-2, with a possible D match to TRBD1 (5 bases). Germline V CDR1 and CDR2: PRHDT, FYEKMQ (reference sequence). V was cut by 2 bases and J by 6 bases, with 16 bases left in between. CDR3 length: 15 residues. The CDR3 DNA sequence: TGTGCCAGCAGCTTATGGTCAGGGCGAGAGAATGGCTACACCTTC. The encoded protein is CASSLWSGRENGYTF.

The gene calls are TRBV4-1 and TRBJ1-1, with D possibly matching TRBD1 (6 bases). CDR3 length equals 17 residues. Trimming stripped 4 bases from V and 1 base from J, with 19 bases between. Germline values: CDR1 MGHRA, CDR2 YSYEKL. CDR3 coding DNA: TGCGCCAGCAGCCTCCAACCCCTGTCAGGGGCGAACACTGAAGCTTTCTTT. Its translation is CASSLQPLSGANTEAFF.

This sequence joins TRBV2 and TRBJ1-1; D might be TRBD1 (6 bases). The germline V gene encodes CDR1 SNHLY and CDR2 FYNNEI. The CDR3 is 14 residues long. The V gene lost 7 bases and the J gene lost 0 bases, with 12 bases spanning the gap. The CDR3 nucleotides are TGTGCCAGCAAAGGGCAGGGGATGAACACTGAAGCTTTCTTT. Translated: CASKGQGMNTEAFF.

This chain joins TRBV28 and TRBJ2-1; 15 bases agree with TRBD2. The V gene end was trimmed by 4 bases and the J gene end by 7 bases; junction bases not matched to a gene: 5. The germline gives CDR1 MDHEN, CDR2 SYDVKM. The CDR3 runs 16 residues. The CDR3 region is CASSSSGTSGRNEQFF. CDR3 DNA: TGTGCCAGCAGTTCGAGTGGGACTAGCGGGAGGAATGAGCAGTTCTTC. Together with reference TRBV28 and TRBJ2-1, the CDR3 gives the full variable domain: DVKVTQSSRYLVKRTGEKVFLECVQDMDHENMFWYRQDPGLGLRLIYFSYDVKMKEKGDIPEGYSVSREKKERFSLILESASTNQTSMYLCASSSSGTSGRNEQFFGPGTRLTVL.

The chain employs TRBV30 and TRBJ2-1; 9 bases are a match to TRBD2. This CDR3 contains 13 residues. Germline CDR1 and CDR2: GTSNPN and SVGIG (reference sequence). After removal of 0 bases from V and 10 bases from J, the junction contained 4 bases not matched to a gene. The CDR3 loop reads CAWSVTSGSEQFF. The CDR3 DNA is TGTGCCTGGAGTGTGACTAGCGGCTCAGAGCAGTTCTTC.

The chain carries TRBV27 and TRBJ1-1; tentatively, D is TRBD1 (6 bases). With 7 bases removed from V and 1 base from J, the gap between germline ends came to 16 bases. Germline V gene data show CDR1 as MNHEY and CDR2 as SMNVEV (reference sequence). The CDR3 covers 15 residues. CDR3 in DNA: TGTGCCAGCATAAGTGGGGGCGCAGGGAACACTGAAGCTTTCTTT. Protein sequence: CASISGGAGNTEAFF.

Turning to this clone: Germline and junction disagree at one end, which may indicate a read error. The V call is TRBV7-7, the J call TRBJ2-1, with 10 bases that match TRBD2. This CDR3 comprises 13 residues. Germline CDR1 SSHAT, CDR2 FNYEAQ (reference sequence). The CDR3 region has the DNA TGTGCTAGCAGCTTAGAACTAGCGGGGGAGCAGTTCTTC. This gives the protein CASSLELAGEQFF.

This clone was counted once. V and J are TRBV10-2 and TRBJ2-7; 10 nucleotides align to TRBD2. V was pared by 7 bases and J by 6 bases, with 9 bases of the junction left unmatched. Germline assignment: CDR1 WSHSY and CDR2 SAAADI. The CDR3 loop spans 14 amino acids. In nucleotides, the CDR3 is TGCGCCAGCACTCCCGGGACTAGCGCAGCCGAGCAGTACTTC. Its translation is CASTPGTSAAEQYF.

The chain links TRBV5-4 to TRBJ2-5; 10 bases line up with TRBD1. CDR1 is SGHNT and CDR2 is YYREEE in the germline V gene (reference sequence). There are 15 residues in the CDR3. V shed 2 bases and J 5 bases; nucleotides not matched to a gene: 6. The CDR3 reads CASSFDRGQRETQYF. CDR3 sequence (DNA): TGTGCCAGCAGCTTCGACAGGGGGCAGAGGGAGACCCAGTACTTC. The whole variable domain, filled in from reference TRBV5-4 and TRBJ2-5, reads ETGVTQSPTHLIKTRGQQVTLRCSSQSGHNTVSWYQQALGQGPQFIFQYYREEENGRGNFPPRFSGLQFPNYSSELNVNALELDDSALYLCASSFDRGQRETQYFGPGTRLLVL.

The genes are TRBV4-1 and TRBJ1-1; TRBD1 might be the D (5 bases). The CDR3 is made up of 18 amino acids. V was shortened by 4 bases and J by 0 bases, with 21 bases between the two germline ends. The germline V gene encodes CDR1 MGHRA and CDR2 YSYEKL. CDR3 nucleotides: TGCGCCAGCAGCCCCCTCGAGGAGGGGAAAGGATTGAACACTGAAGCTTTCTTT. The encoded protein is CASSPLEEGKGLNTEAFF.

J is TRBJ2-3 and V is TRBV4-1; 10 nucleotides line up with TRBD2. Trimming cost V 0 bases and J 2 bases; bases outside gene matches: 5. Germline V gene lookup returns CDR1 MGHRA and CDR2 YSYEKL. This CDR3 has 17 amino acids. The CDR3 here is CASSQEGAGGFTDTQYF. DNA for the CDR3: TGCGCCAGCAGCCAAGAGGGAGCGGGGGGGTTCACAGATACGCAGTATTTT.

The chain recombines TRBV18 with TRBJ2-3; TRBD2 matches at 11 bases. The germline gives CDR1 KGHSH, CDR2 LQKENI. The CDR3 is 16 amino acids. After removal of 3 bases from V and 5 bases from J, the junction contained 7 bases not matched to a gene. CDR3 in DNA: TGTGCCAGCTCACCTAATAGCGGGGGGGCCGGAGATACGCAGTATTTT. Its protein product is CASSPNSGGAGDTQYF.

The DNA for the CDR3 is TGTGCCAGCAGCTTAGCGGCCCCCGGGGTGAGCGGCGAAAAACTGTTTTTT. Translated: CASSLAAPGVSGEKLFF. This rearrangement joins TRBV11-3 to TRBJ1-4; D is ambiguous. Between the trimmed V and J ends, which lost 1 base and 8 bases, there was a span of 20 bases. This CDR3 has 17 amino acids. Germline assignment: CDR1 SGHNT and CDR2 YENEEA.

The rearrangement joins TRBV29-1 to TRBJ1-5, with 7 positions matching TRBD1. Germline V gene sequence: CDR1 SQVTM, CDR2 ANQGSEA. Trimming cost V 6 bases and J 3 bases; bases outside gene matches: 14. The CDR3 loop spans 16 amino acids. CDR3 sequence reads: CSVTTGTAAANQPQHF. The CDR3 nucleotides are TGCAGCGTAACGACCGGGACAGCCGCCGCCAATCAGCCCCAGCATTTT.

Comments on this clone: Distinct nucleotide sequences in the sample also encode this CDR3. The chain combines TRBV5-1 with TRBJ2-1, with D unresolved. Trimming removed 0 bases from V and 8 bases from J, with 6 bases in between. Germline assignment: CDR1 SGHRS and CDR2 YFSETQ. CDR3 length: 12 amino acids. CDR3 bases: TGCGCCAGCAGCTTGGGGTCGGATGAGCAGTTCTTC. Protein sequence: CASSLGSDEQFF.

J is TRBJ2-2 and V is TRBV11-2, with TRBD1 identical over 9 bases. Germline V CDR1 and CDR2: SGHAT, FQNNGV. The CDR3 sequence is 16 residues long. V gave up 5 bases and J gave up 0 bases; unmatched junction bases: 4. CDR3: CASSLGTGTNTGELFF. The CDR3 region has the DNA TGTGCCAGCAGCCTAGGGACAGGGACGAACACCGGGGAGCTGTTTTTT.

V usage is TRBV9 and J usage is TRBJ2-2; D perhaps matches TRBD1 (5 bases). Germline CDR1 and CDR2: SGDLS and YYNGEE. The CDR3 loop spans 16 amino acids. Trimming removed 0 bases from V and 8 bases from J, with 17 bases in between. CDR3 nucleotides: TGTGCCAGCAGCGTAGCCGCCGACAGACCCAAGGGGGAGCTGTTTTTT. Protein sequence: CASSVAADRPKGELFF. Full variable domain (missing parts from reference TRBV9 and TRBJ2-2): DSGVTQTPKHLITATGQRVTLRCSPRSGDLSVYWYQQSLDQGLQFLIQYYNGEERAKGNILERFSAQQFPDLHSELNLSSLELGDSALYFCASSVAADRPKGELFFGEGSRLTVL.

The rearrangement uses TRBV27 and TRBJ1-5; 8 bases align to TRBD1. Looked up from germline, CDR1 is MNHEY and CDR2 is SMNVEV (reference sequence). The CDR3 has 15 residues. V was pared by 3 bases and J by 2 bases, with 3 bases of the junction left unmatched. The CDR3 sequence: CASSLGTGRNQPQHF. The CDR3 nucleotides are TGTGCCAGCAGTTTGGGGACAGGCCGCAATCAGCCCCAGCATTTT.

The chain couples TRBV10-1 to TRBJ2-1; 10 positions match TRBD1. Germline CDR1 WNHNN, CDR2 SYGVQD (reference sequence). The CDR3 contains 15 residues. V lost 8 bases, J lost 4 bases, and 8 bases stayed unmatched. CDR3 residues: CASSGTGERYNEQFF. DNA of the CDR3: TGCGCCAGCTCAGGGACAGGGGAAAGGTACAATGAGCAGTTCTTC.

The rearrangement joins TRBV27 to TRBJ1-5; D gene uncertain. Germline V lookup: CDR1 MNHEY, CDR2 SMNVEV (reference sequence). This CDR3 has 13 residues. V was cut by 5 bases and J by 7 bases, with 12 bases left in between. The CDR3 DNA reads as TGTGCCAGCAGTCCCCTCCCGCGACAGCCCCAGCATTTT. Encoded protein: CASSPLPRQPQHF.

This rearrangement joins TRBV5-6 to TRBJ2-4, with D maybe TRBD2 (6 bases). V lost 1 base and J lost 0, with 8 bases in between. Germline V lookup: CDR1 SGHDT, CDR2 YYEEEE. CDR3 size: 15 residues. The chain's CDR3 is CASSLFGGAKNIQYF. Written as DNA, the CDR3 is TGTGCCAGCAGCTTGTTCGGGGGAGCCAAAAACATTCAGTACTTC.

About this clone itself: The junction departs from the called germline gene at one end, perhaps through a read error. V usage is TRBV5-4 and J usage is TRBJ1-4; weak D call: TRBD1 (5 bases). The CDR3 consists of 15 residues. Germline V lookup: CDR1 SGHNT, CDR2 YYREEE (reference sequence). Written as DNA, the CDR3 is TGTGCCAGCAGCCCCACACGGGGGGTAAATGAAAACCTGTTTTTT. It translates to CASSPTRGVNENLFF.

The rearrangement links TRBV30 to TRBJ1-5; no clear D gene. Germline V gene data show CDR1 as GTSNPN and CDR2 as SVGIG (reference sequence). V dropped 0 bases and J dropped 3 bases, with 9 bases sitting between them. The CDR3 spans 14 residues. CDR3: CAWSVPVNNQPQHF. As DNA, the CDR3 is TGTGCCTGGAGTGTACCGGTGAACAATCAGCCCCAGCATTTT.

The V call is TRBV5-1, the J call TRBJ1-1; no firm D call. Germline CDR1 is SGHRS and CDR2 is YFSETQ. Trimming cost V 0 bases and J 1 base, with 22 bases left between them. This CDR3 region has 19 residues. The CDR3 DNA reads TGCGCCAGCAGCTTGGGCCGCGGACGGTGGGGAGTGGGGAACACTGAAGCTTTCTTT. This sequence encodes CASSLGRGRWGVGNTEAFF. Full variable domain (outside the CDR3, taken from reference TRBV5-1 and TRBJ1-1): KAGVTQTPRYLIKTRGQQVTLSCSPISGHRSVSWYQQTPGQGLQFLFEYFSETQRNKGNFPGRFSGRQFSNSRSEMNVSTLELGDSALYLCASSLGRGRWGVGNTEAFFGQGTRLTVV.

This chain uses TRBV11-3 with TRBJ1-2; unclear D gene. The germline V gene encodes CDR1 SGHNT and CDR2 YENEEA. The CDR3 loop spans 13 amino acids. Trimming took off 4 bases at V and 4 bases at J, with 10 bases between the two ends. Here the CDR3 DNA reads TGTGCCAGCAGCTCCCGAGGGTTCTATGGCTACACCTTC. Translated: CASSSRGFYGYTF. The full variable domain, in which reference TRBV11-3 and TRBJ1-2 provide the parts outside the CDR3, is EAGVVQSPRYKIIEKKQPVAFWCNPISGHNTLYWYLQNLGQGPELLIRYENEEAVDDSQLPKDRFSAERLKGVDSTLKIQPAELGDSAVYLCASSSRGFYGYTFGSGTRLTVV.

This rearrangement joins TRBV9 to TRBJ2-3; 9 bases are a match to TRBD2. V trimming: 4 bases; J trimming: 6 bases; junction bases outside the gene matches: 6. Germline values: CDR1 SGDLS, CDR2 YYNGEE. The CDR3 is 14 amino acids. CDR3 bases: TGTGCCAGCAGCCTCGGGACTAGCTGGGATACGCAGTATTTT. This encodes CASSLGTSWDTQYF.